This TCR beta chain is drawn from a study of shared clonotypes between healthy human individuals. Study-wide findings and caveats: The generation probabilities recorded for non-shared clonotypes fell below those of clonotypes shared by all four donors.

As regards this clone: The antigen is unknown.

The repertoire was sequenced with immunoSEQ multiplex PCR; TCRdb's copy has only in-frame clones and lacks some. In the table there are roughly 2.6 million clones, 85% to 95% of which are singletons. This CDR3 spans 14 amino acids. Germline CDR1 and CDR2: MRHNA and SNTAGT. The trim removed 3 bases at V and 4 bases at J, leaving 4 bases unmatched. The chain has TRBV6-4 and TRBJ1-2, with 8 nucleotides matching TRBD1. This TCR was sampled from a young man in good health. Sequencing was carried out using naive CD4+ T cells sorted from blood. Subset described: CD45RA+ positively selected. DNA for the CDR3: TGTGCCAGCAGTGAGACCGGGACAGGCTATGGCTACACCTTC. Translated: CASSETGTGYGYTF.